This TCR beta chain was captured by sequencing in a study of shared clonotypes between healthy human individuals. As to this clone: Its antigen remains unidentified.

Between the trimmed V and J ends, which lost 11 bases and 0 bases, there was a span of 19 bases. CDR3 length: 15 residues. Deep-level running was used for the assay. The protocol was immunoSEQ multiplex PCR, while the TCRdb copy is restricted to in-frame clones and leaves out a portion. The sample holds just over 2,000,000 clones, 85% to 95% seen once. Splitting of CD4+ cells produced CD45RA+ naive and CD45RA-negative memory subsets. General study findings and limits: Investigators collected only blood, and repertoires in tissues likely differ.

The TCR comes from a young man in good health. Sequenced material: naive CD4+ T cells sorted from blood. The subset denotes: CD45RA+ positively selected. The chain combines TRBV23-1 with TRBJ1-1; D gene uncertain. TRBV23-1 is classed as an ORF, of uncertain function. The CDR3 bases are TGCGCCTCCCCGGGGAGGCCCCTCATGAACACTGAAGCTTTCTTT. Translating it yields CASPGRPLMNTEAFF.